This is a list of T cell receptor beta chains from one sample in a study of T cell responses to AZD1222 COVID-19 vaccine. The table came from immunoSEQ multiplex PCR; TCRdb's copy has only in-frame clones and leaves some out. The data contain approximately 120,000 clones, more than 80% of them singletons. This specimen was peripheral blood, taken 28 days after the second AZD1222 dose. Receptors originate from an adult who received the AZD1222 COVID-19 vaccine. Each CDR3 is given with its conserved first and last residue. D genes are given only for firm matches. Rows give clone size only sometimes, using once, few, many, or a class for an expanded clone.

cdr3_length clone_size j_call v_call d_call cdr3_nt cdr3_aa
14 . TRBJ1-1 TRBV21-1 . TGTGCCAGCACCGAGGACAGAGATAACACTGAAGCTTTCTTT CASTEDRDNTEAFF
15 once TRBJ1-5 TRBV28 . TGTGCCAGCAGCCTCCTCGGGGGGGCGAATCAGCCCCAGCATTTT CASSLLGGANQPQHF
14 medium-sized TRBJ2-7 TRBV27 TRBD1 TGTGCCAGCAGTTTACTACGACAGGGGAGGGAGCAGTACTTC CASSLLRQGREQYF
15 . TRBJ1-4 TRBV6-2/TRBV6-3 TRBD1 TGTGCCAGCAGTTGGCTGACAGGGGTTAGAGAAAAACTGTTTTTT CASSWLTGVREKLFF
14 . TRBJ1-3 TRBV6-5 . TGTGCCAGCAGTTTCTCGGCCAGGGAACACACCATATATTTT CASSFSAREHTIYF
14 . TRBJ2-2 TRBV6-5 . TGTGCCAGCAGCAGGCCCTCGGGGACCGGGGAGCTGTTTTTT CASSRPSGTGELFF
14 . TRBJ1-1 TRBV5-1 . TGCGCCACCAAATCCCCGGCGGGTGGTACTGAAGCTTTCTTT CATKSPAGGTEAFF
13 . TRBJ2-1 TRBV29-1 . TGCAGCGTTGAAAGGGGATCCTACAATGAGCAGTTCTTC CSVERGSYNEQFF
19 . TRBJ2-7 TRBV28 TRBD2 TGTGCCACCACACTCCCGATTGGGACTAGCGGGGAGAGCTCCTACGAGCAGTACTTC CATTLPIGTSGESSYEQYF
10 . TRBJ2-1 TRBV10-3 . TGTGCCTCCCAGGGTAGTGAGCAGTTCTTC CASQGSEQFF
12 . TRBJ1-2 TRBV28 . TGTGCCAGCAGTCCCTCGGGGGATGGCTACACCTTC CASSPSGDGYTF
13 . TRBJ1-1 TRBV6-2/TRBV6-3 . TGTGCCAGCAGTTACTCCGGGGGCACTGAAGCTTTCTTT CASSYSGGTEAFF
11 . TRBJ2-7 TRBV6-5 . TGTGCCAGCATCCTCACCTACGAGCAGTACTTC CASILTYEQYF
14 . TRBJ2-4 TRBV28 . TGTGCCAGCGGGGGCGGGGCCGTAGAAAACATTCAGTACTTC CASGGGAVENIQYF
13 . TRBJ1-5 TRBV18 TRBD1 TGTGCCAGCACGGGACAGCACAATCAGCCCCAGCATTTT CASTGQHNQPQHF
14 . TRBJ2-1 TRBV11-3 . TGTGCCAGCAGCTTAGCGGGGGACACCAATGAGCAGTTCTTC CASSLAGDTNEQFF
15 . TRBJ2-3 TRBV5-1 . TGCGCCAGCAGCTTGGGGACAACTAGCACAGATACGCAGTATTTT CASSLGTTSTDTQYF
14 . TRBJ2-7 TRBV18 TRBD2 TGTGCCAGCTCACCGGGACTAGCTTCCTACGAGCAGTACTTC CASSPGLASYEQYF
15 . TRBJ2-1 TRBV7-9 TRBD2 TGTGCCAGCAGCTTAGCAGTGCGGGGGGAGACTGAGCAGTTCTTC CASSLAVRGETEQFF
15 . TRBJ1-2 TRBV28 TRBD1 TGTGCCAGCAGTTTACCGGACAGGGGGAACTATGGCTACACCTTC CASSLPDRGNYGYTF
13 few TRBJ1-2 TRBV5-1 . TGCGCCAGCACCGACTGGGAGGCCATGGGCTACACCTTC CASTDWEAMGYTF
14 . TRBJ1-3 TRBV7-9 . TGTGCCAGCAGCTTAGCTGCAGGGTCAAACACCATATATTTT CASSLAAGSNTIYF
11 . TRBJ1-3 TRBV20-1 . TGCAGTGCTGGACAAGGAAACACCATATATTTT CSAGQGNTIYF
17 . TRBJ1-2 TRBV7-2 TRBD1 TGTGCCAGCAGCTTAGTCAATGCCGACAGGGCTGGCTATGGCTACACCTTC CASSLVNADRAGYGYTF
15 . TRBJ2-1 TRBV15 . TGTGCCACCAGCAGCCGGACAGTGCAACCAAATGAGCAGTTCTTC CATSSRTVQPNEQFF
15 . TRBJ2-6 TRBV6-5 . TGTGCCAGCACCCCCCGGATAATTGGGGCCAACGTCCTGACTTTC CASTPRIIGANVLTF
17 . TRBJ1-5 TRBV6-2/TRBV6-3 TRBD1 TGTGCCAGCAGTTCCGCCTCGGGACAGTCGGGGGGGCGGCCCCAGCATTTT CASSSASGQSGGRPQHF
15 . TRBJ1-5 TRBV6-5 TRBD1 TGTGCCAGCAGGAAGGACAGGGGAACCAATCAGCCCCAGCATTTT CASRKDRGTNQPQHF